The sequence of this T cell receptor (beta chain) was determined in a study of blood T cell repertoires in COVID-19. Allocation to cohorts depended on clinical history reported by the participants. Using immunoSEQ multiplex PCR, the repertoire was profiled, and TCRdb retains in-frame clones only, with some absent. The table lists approximately 200,000 clones, 85% of them singletons. Germline V gives CDR1 MNHEY, CDR2 SVGAGI. With 6 bases removed from V and 9 bases from J, the gap between germline ends came to 14 bases. The CDR3 has 13 residues. The TCR comes from a man aged 40-49 years who had recovered from COVID-19. The sequenced sample was PBMCs or T cells enriched from blood (not recorded which). J is TRBJ1-4 and V is TRBV6-5, with D possibly matching TRBD1 (6 bases). CDR3 amino acids: CASRDRQEQKLFF. The CDR3 bases are TGTGCCAGCAGAGACCGACAGGAGCAAAAACTGTTTTTT.